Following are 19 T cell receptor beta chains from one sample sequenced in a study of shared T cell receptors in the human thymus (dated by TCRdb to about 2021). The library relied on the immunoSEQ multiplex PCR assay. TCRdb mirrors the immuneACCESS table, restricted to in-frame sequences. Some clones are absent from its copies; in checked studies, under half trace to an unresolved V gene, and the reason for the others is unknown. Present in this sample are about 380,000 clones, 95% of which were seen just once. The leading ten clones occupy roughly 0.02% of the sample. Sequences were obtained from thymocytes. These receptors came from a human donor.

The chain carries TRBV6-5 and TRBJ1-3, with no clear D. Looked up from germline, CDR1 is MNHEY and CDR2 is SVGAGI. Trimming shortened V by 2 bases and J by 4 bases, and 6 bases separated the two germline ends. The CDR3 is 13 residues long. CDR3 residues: CASSYREGNTIYF. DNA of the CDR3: TGTGCCAGCAGTTACAGGGAAGGAAACACCATATATTTT.

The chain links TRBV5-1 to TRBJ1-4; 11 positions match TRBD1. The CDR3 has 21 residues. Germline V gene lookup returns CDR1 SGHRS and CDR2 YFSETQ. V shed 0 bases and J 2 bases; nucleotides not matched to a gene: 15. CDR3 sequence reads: CASSLASRTGGRGGTNEKLFF. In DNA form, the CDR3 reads TGCGCCAGCAGCTTGGCCTCGAGGACAGGGGGCAGAGGAGGGACTAATGAAAAACTGTTTTTT.

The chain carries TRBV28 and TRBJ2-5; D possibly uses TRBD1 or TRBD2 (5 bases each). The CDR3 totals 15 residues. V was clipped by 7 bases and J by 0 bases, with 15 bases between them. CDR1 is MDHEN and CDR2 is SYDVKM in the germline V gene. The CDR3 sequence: CASTPGRPYQETQYF. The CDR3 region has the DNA TGTGCCAGCACTCCGGGACGACCGTACCAAGAGACCCAGTACTTC.

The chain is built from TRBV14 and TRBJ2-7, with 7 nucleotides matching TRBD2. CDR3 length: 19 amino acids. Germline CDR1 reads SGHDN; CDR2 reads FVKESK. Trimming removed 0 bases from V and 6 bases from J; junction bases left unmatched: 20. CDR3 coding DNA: TGTGCCAGCAGCCAAGATCTGACCAGCGGGAAACGACGTCGGGGCGAGCAGTACTTC. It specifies CASSQDLTSGKRRRGEQYF. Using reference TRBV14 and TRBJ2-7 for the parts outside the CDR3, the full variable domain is EAGVTQFPSHSVIEKGQTVTLRCDPISGHDNLYWYRRVMGKEIKFLLHFVKESKQDESGMPNNRFLAERTGGTYSTLKVQPAELEDSGVYFCASSQDLTSGKRRRGEQYFGPGTRLTVT.

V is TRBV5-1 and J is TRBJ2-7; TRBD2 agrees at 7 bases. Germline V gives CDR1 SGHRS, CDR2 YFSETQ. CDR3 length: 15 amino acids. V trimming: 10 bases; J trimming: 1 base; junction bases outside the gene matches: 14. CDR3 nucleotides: TGCGCCTCGGCAAGTTTGGCGGGAGAGTCCTACGAGCAGTACTTC. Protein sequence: CASASLAGESYEQYF.

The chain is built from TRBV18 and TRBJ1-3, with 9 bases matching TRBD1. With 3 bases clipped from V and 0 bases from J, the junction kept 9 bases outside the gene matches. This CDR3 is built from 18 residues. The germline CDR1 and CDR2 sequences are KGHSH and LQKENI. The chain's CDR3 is CASSPLLGQGTSGNTIYF. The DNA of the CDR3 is TGTGCCAGCTCACCGTTATTGGGACAGGGAACCTCTGGAAACACCATATATTTT.

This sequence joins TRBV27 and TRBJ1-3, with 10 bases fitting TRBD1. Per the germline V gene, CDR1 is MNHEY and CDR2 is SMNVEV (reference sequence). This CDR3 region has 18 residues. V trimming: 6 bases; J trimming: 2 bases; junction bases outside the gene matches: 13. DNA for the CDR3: TGTGCCAGCAGCCATTCCCCTTCTGGGACAGGGGCTGGAAACACCATATATTTT. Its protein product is CASSHSPSGTGAGNTIYF.

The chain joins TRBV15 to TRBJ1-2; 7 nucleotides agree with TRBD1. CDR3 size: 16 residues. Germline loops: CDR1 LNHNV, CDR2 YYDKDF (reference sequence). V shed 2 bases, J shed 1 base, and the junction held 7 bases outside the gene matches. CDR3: CATSRTRQGVNYGYTF. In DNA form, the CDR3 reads TGTGCCACCAGCAGAACTAGACAGGGCGTTAACTATGGCTACACCTTC.

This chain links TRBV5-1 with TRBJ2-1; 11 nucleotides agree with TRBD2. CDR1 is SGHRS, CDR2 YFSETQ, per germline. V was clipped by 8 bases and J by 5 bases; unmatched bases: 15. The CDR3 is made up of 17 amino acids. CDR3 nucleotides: TGCGCCAGTTCGACTAGCGGGGAGACCTTCCATCACAATGAGCAGTTCTTC. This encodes CASSTSGETFHHNEQFF.

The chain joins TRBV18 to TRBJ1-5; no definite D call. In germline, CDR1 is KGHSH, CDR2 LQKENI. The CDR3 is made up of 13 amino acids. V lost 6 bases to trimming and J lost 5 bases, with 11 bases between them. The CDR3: CASSLRWDQPQHF. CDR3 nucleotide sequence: TGTGCCAGCTCTCTCAGGTGGGATCAGCCCCAGCATTTT.

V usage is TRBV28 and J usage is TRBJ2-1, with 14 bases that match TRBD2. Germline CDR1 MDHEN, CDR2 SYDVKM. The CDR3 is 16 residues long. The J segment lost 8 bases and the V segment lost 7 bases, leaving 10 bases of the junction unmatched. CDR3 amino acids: CASTYGTSGGPDEQFF. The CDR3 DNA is TGTGCCAGCACCTACGGGACTAGCGGGGGCCCCGATGAGCAGTTCTTC.

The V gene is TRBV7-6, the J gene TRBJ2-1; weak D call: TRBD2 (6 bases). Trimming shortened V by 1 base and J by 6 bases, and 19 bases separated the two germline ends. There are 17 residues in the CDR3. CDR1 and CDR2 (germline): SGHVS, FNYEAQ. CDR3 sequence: CASSLESAGRGVNEQFF. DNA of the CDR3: TGTGCCAGCAGCTTAGAGTCGGCGGGAAGAGGGGTCAATGAGCAGTTCTTC. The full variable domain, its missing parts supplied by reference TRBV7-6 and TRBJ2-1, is GAGVSQSPRYKVTKRGQDVALRCDPISGHVSLYWYRQALGQGPEFLTYFNYEAQQDKSGLPNDRFSAERPEGSISTLTIQRTEQRDSAMYRCASSLESAGRGVNEQFFGPGTRLTVL.

CDR3 residues: CAWSDGTGTEAFF. CDR3 nucleotides: TGTGCCTGGAGTGACGGGACAGGCACTGAAGCTTTCTTT. The chain uses TRBV30 and TRBJ1-1, with 8 bases matching TRBD1. Germline CDR1 and CDR2: GTSNPN and SVGIG (reference sequence). The CDR3 is 13 residues long. V lost 1 base to trimming and J lost 4 bases; unmatched junction nucleotides: 2.

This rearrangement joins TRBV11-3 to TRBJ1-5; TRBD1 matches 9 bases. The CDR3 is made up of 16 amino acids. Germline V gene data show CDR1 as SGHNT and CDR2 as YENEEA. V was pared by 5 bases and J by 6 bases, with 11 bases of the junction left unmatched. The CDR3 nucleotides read TGTGCCAGCAGCGTGGAGGACAGGGGATATGTTCAGCCCCAGCATTTT. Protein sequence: CASSVEDRGYVQPQHF.

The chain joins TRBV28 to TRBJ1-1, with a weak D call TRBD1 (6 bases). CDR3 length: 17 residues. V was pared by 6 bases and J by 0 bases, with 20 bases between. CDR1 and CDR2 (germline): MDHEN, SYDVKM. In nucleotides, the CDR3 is TGTGCCAGCAGCACCTACGCGGGGGGGCCTATGAACACTGAAGCTTTCTTT. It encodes CASSTYAGGPMNTEAFF.

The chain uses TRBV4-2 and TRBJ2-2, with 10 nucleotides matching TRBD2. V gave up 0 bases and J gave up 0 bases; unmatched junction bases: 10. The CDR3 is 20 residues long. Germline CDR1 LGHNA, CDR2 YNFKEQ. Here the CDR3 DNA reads TGTGCCAGCAGCCAAGATGGGAGCGGGAGGGAAATGACGAACACCGGGGAGCTGTTTTTT. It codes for CASSQDGSGREMTNTGELFF.

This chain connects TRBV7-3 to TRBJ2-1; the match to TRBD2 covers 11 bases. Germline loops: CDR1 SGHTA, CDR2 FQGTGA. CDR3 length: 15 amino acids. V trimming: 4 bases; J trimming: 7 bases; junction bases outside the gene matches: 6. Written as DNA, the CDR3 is TGTGCCAGCAGCTGTAGCGGGAGGGCCGAGAATGAGCAGTTCTTC. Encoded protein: CASSCSGRAENEQFF. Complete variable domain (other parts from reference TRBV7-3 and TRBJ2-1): GAGVSQTPSNKVTEKGKYVELRCDPISGHTALYWYRQSLGQGPEFLIYFQGTGAADDSGLPNDRFFAVRPEGSVSTLKIQRTERGDSAVYLCASSCSGRAENEQFFGPGTRLTVL.

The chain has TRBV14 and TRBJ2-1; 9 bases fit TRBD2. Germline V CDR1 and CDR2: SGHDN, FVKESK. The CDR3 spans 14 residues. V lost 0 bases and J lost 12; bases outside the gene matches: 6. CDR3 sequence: CASSQDTSGRGQFF. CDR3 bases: TGTGCCAGCAGCCAAGACACTAGCGGGCGCGGGCAGTTCTTC.

The CDR3 spells CATSGNATYFRDTQYF. Written as DNA, the CDR3 is TGTGCCACCAGCGGGAACGCGACATACTTTCGGGATACGCAGTATTTT. The chain carries TRBV15 and TRBJ2-3, with unresolved D. Trimming removed 5 bases from V and 6 bases from J, with 21 bases in between. The CDR3 is made up of 16 amino acids. In germline, CDR1 is LNHNV, CDR2 YYDKDF (reference sequence).